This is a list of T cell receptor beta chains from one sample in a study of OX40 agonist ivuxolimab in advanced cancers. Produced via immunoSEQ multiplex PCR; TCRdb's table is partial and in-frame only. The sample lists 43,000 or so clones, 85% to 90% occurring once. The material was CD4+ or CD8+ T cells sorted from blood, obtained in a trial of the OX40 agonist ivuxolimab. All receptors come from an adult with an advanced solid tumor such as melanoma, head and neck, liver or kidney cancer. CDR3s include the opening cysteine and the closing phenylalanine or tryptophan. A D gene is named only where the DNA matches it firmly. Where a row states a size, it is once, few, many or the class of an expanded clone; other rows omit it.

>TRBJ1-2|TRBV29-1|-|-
CSVEGGKNPNYGYTF
TGCAGCGTTGAAGGAGGAAAGAACCCTAACTATGGCTACACCTTC
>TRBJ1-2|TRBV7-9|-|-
CASSLNSRTGYTF
TGTGCCAGCAGCTTAAATTCGAGAACAGGCTACACCTTC
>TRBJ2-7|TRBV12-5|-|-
CASGLRGADVYEQYF
TGTGCTAGTGGTTTGCGGGGCGCGGACGTCTACGAGCAGTACTTC
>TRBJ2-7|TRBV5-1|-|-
CASSSMGGGSEQYF
TGCGCCAGCAGCTCGATGGGAGGGGGCTCCGAGCAGTACTTC
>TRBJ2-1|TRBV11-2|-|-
CASSLDRTPPYNEQFF
TGTGCCAGCAGCTTAGATAGGACACCCCCCTACAATGAGCAGTTCTTC
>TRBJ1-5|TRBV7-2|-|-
CASSLEGQSRNQPQHF
TGTGCCAGCAGCTTAGAAGGCCAATCCCGGAATCAGCCCCAGCATTTT
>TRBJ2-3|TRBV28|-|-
CASSSQGGTTDTQYF
TGTGCCAGCAGCTCTCAGGGGGGGACCACAGATACGCAGTATTTT
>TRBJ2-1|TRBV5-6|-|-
CASSKDRNEQFF
TGTGCCAGCAGCAAGGACCGGAATGAGCAGTTCTTC
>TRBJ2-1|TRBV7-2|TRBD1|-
CASSTRQGAYNEQFF
TGTGCCAGCAGCACCCGACAGGGGGCCTACAATGAGCAGTTCTTC
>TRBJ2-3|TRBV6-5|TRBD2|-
CASSYSAGGFTDTQYF
TGTGCCAGCAGTTACTCGGCGGGAGGGTTCACAGATACGCAGTATTTT
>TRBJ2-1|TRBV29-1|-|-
CSVDVPAVTYNEQFF
TGCAGCGTTGATGTCCCAGCTGTGACCTACAATGAGCAGTTCTTC
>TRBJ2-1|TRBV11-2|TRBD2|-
CASSVLAGGAYNEQFF
TGTGCCAGCAGCGTCTTAGCGGGAGGAGCGTACAATGAGCAGTTCTTC
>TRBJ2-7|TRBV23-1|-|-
CASTLLEISYEQYF
TGCGCCAGCACCTTGTTGGAGATATCCTACGAGCAGTACTTC
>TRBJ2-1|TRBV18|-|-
CASSISNIGILEQFF
TGTGCCAGCTCCATATCAAATATAGGGATTCTTGAGCAGTTCTTC
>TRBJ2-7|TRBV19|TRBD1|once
CASSGQGLLKQYF
TGTGCCAGTTCGGGACAGGGGCTCTTGAAGCAGTACTTC
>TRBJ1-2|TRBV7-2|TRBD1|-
CASSLRTGGMRGYTF
TGTGCCAGCAGCTTAAGGACAGGGGGGATGCGGGGCTACACCTTC
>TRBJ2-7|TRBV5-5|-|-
CASSYTGYQWDEQYF
TGTGCCAGCAGCTATACAGGGTATCAGTGGGACGAGCAGTACTTC
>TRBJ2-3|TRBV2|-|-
CASSVTKDKDTQYF
TGTGCCAGCAGTGTCACTAAGGATAAAGATACGCAGTATTTT
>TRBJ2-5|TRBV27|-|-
CASSFRVWETQYF
TGTGCCAGCAGTTTTAGGGTTTGGGAGACCCAGTACTTC
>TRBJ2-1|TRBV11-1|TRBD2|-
CASRTSGSSNEQFF
TGTGCCAGCAGGACTAGCGGGAGCTCAAATGAGCAGTTCTTC
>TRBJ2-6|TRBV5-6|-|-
CASSFLGPGANVLTF
TGTGCCAGCAGCTTCCTGGGTCCTGGGGCCAACGTCCTGACTTTC
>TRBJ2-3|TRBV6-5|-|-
CASSYGTLGGPDTQYF
TGTGCCAGCAGTTACGGGACATTGGGGGGCCCAGATACGCAGTATTTT
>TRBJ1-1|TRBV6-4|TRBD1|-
CASSGQGCTEAFF
TGTGCCAGCAGTGGACAGGGGTGCACTGAAGCTTTCTTT
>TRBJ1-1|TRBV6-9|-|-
CASSYRGVNTEAFF
TGTGCCAGCAGTTACAGGGGTGTGAACACTGAAGCTTTCTTT
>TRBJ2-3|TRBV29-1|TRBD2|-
CSVGPGLATDTQYF
TGCAGCGTTGGACCGGGACTAGCGACAGATACGCAGTATTTT
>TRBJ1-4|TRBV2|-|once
CASSKAQAHEKLFF
TGTGCCAGCAGTAAAGCGCAGGCTCATGAAAAACTGTTTTTT
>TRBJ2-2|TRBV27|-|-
CASSWGRSAGELFF
TGTGCCAGCAGTTGGGGGCGGAGCGCCGGGGAGCTGTTTTTT
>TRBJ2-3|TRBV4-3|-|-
CASSQVMGRHTDTQYF
TGCGCCAGCAGCCAAGTTATGGGACGGCACACAGATACGCAGTATTTT
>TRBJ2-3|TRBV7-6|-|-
CASSLVGGRSTDTQYF
TGTGCCAGCAGCTTAGTGGGTGGGCGGAGCACAGATACGCAGTATTTT
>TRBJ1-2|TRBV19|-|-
CASSANGRYYGYTF
TGTGCCAGTAGTGCTAACGGACGGTACTATGGCTACACCTTC
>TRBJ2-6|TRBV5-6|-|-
CASSLVQGPGANVLTF
TGTGCCAGCAGCTTGGTACAGGGACCTGGGGCCAACGTCCTGACTTTC
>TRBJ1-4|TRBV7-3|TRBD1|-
CASSPLGGAGEKLFF
TGTGCCAGCAGCCCCTTAGGGGGCGCGGGGGAAAAACTGTTTTTT
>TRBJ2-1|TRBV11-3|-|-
CASSLATRIGDNEQFF
TGTGCCAGCAGCTTAGCGACGAGAATAGGGGACAATGAGCAGTTCTTC
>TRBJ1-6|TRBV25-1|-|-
CASSDWAGNSPLHF
TGTGCCAGCAGTGATTGGGCGGGGAACTCACCCCTCCACTTT
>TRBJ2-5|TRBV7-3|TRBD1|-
CASSLSRDRETQYF
TGTGCCAGCAGCTTAAGCCGGGACAGGGAGACCCAGTACTTC
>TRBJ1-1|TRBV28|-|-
CASSLTKGTEAFF
TGTGCCAGCAGTTTAACCAAAGGCACTGAAGCTTTCTTT
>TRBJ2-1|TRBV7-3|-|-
CASSLSVNEQFF
TGTGCCAGCAGCTTATCTGTCAATGAGCAGTTCTTC
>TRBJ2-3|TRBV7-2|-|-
CASSLGPRMGYF
TGTGCCAGCAGCTTAGGACCCCGAATGGGGTATTTT
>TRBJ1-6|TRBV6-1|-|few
CASSGTDWSSYNSPLHF
TGTGCCAGCAGTGGGACTGACTGGAGCTCCTATAATTCACCCCTCCACTTT
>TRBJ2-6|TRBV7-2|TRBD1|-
CASSLNPGTGAGANVLTF
TGTGCCAGCAGCTTAAATCCCGGGACAGGGGCTGGGGCCAACGTCCTGACTTTC
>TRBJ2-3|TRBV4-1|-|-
CASSQDPGSRRTDTQYF
TGCGCCAGCAGCCAAGACCCGGGGAGTCGGCGCACAGATACGCAGTATTTT
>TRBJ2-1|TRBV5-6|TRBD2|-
CASSLVGGSSPYNEQFF
TGTGCCAGCAGCTTGGTAGGCGGGAGTTCGCCCTACAATGAGCAGTTCTTC
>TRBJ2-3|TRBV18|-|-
CASSPEVADTQYF
TGTGCCAGCTCACCAGAGGTGGCAGATACGCAGTATTTT
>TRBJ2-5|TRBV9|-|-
CASSVVDYREETQYF
TGTGCCAGCAGCGTAGTGGACTATAGGGAAGAGACCCAGTACTTC
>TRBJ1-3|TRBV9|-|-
CASSVAWLGSSGNTIYF
TGTGCCAGCAGCGTAGCTTGGTTGGGAAGCTCTGGAAACACCATATATTTT
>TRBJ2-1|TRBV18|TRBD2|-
CASSPVLAGDSLGQFF
TGTGCCAGCTCACCTGTACTAGCGGGAGATTCTCTGGGGCAGTTCTTC
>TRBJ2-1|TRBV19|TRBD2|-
CASSSRLALNNEQFF
TGTGCCAGTAGTTCACGACTAGCGCTAAACAATGAGCAGTTCTTC
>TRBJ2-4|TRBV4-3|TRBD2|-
CASSQFGTSGLENIQYF
TGCGCCAGCAGCCAATTCGGGACTAGCGGTCTTGAAAACATTCAGTACTTC
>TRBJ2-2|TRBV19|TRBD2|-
CASKGLDTGELFF
TGTGCCAGTAAGGGACTAGACACCGGGGAGCTGTTTTTT
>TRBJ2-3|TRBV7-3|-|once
CASSPSRDTDTQYF
TGTGCCAGCAGCCCGAGTCGGGACACAGATACGCAGTATTTT
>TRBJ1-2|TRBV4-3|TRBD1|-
CASSLGQGDGYTF
TGCGCCAGCAGCCTAGGACAGGGAGATGGCTACACCTTC
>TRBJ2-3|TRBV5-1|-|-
CASSLINTQYF
TGCGCCAGCAGCTTGATAAATACGCAGTATTTT
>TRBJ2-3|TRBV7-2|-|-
CASSLMGQGLADTQYF
TGTGCCAGCAGCTTAATGGGCCAAGGCCTGGCAGATACGCAGTATTTT
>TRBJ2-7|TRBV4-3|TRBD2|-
CASSQRRLAESYEQYF
TGCGCCAGCAGCCAACGACGTCTAGCGGAGAGCTACGAGCAGTACTTC
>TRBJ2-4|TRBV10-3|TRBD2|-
CAIGDRLAGVGGNIQYF
TGTGCCATCGGGGATCGGCTAGCGGGAGTGGGAGGGAACATTCAGTACTTC
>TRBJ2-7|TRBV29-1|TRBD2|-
CSVGTSGGSYEQYF
TGCAGCGTCGGGACTAGCGGGGGCTCCTACGAGCAGTACTTC